These 22 T cell receptor beta chains came from one sample sequenced in a study of control samples from healthy donors and cancer patients. Some clones are missing from TCRdb's copy, which holds only in-frame ones; the method was immunoSEQ multiplex PCR. The data contain about 34,000 clones, 85% to 90% of them singletons. The material sequenced was PBMCs. The receptors originated from a woman between 35 and 50 years old with lung cancer.

J is TRBJ1-6 and V is TRBV27, with D uncertain. This CDR3 region has 13 residues. V dropped 3 bases and J dropped 7 bases, with 7 bases sitting between them. The germline V gene has CDR1 MNHEY and CDR2 SMNVEV (reference sequence). CDR3 DNA: TGTGCCAGCAGTTTCCGTATGAATTCACCCCTCCACTTT. It yields the protein CASSFRMNSPLHF.

The chain has TRBV7-8 and TRBJ1-4; TRBD1 might be the D (6 bases). The germline V gene encodes CDR1 SGHVS and CDR2 FQNEAQ. Trimming cost V 6 bases and J 7 bases, with 12 bases left between them. There are 13 residues in the CDR3. Here the CDR3 DNA reads TGTGCCAGCAGACTTTCAGGGGTTGAAAAACTGTTTTTT. Translation: CASRLSGVEKLFF.

The gene calls are TRBV10-3 and TRBJ2-5, with 8 bases aligning to TRBD2. The germline gives CDR1 ENHRY, CDR2 SYGVKD. This CDR3 has 11 amino acids. V lost 10 bases, J lost 4 bases, and 2 bases stayed unmatched. This CDR3 reads CATGGGETQYF. In nucleotides, the CDR3 is TGTGCCACGGGAGGGGGAGAGACCCAGTACTTC.

The chain employs TRBV4-1 and TRBJ2-1; TRBD1 matches 10 bases. Germline V gene data show CDR1 as MGHRA and CDR2 as YSYEKL. The V and J ends lost 4 bases and 5 bases, in that order; junction bases with no gene match: 8. This CDR3 comprises 16 residues. The CDR3 loop is CASSPIDRGRNNEQFF. CDR3 sequence (DNA): TGCGCCAGCAGCCCCATCGACAGGGGGCGGAACAATGAGCAGTTCTTC.

This chain links TRBV28 with TRBJ1-5; D gene ambiguous. The CDR3 is 14 residues long. Germline values: CDR1 MDHEN, CDR2 SYDVKM. V dropped 8 bases and J dropped 1 base, with 12 bases sitting between them. CDR3 in DNA: TGTGCCAGCGTTACGGGTTGGAGCAATCAGCCCCAGCATTTT. Encoded protein: CASVTGWSNQPQHF.

The rearrangement joins TRBV4-1 to TRBJ2-1; TRBD1 might be the D (5 bases). From germline, CDR1 is MGHRA and CDR2 YSYEKL. This CDR3 region has 15 residues. Between the trimmed V and J ends, which lost 2 bases and 0 bases, there was a span of 8 bases. CDR3 residues: CASSQRGGSYNEQFF. The CDR3 nucleotides read TGCGCCAGCAGCCAAAGGGGCGGCTCCTACAATGAGCAGTTCTTC.

This clone occurred a few times. V and J are TRBV28 and TRBJ1-6; tentatively, D is TRBD1 (5 bases). Trimming removed 7 bases from V and 6 bases from J, with 22 bases in between. Germline V gene lookup returns CDR1 MDHEN and CDR2 SYDVKM. This CDR3 has 17 amino acids. The DNA for the CDR3 is TGTGCCAGCAAAGTATTATGGGGGGGTGGTGGTAATTCACCCCTCCACTTT. Translated, it gives CASKVLWGGGGNSPLHF.

This clone was recorded once. The chain has TRBV9 and TRBJ2-5, with TRBD2 matching 9 bases. Per germline, CDR1 SGDLS and CDR2 YYNGEE. Germline trimming cut 3 bases from V and 1 base from J; bases unmatched to any gene: 4. The CDR3 is made up of 15 amino acids. CDR3 in DNA: TGTGCCAGCAGCGGCGGACTAGCGAGCCAAGAGACCCAGTACTTC. Encoded protein: CASSGGLASQETQYF.

The chain couples TRBV28 to TRBJ1-5; no clear D gene. The V gene lost 7 bases and the J gene lost 0 bases, with 7 bases spanning the gap. In germline, CDR1 is MDHEN, CDR2 SYDVKM. CDR3 length: 13 amino acids. CDR3 protein: CASTRGSNQPQHF. In nucleotides, the CDR3 is TGTGCCAGCACCCGGGGTAGCAATCAGCCCCAGCATTTT.

The J gene is TRBJ2-2, the V gene TRBV5-4; 7 bases map to TRBD1. CDR3 length: 14 amino acids. Germline-derived CDR1 and CDR2 are SGHNT and YYREEE (reference sequence). Unmatched junction bases numbered 3, after V lost 4 bases and J lost 3 bases. The CDR3 DNA reads TGTGCCAGCAGCCGGGACAGTGACACCGGGGAGCTGTTTTTT. Translated: CASSRDSDTGELFF.

V usage is TRBV9 and J usage is TRBJ1-2, with 9 bases aligning to TRBD1. Germline loops: CDR1 SGDLS, CDR2 YYNGEE. The CDR3 contains 15 residues. Trimming took 2 bases from V and 4 from J; bases not matched to a gene: 6. The chain's CDR3 is CASSVQTGGSYGYTF. The DNA of the CDR3 is TGTGCCAGCAGCGTCCAAACAGGGGGCAGCTATGGCTACACCTTC. The whole variable domain, filled in from reference TRBV9 and TRBJ1-2, reads DSGVTQTPKHLITATGQRVTLRCSPRSGDLSVYWYQQSLDQGLQFLIQYYNGEERAKGNILERFSAQQFPDLHSELNLSSLELGDSALYFCASSVQTGGSYGYTFGSGTRLTVV.

This clone turned up a few times. The chain links TRBV10-3 to TRBJ1-4; the D gene is possibly TRBD1 (6 bases). Germline CDR1 reads ENHRY; CDR2 reads SYGVKD. V dropped 5 bases and J dropped 0 bases, with 7 bases sitting between them. The CDR3 length is 14 residues. CDR3 DNA sequence: TGTGCCATCAGTCCAGGGGCAACTAATGAAAAACTGTTTTTT. This gives the protein CAISPGATNEKLFF.

J is TRBJ1-2 and V is TRBV12-3 or TRBV12-4, with D possibly being TRBD1 (6 bases). This CDR3 is 13 amino acids long. Between the trimmed V and J ends, which lost 6 bases and 2 bases, there was a span of 10 bases. CDR3 nucleotide sequence: TGTGCCAGCAGCTATACAGGGAACTATGGCTACACCTTC. Amino acid sequence: CASSYTGNYGYTF.

The V call is TRBV4-1, the J call TRBJ2-3, with no clear D. V was trimmed by 0 bases and J by 6 bases, leaving 10 bases between them. CDR1 MGHRA and CDR2 YSYEKL come from the germline V gene. This CDR3 has 14 residues. The CDR3 here is CASSQDLVWDTQYF. The CDR3 DNA follows: TGCGCCAGCAGCCAAGATTTAGTATGGGATACGCAGTATTTT.

The DNA for the CDR3 is TGTGCCAGTAGTATAGACCGCGGGATGAACACTGAAGCTTTCTTT. Residues: CASSIDRGMNTEAFF. The J gene is TRBJ1-1, the V gene TRBV19; D is ambiguous. V lost 0 bases and J 0 bases, leaving 8 bases between the germline ends. This CDR3 region has 15 residues. CDR1 is LNHDA, CDR2 SQIVND, per germline (reference sequence).

The chain joins TRBV9 to TRBJ2-7; tentatively, D is TRBD2 (7 bases). This CDR3 is 16 amino acids long. Germline CDR1 and CDR2: SGDLS and YYNGEE. Between the trimmed V and J ends, which lost 4 bases and 0 bases, there was a span of 17 bases. The CDR3 bases are TGTGCCAGCAGCTCCCGTTCGGGGGGCAGCTCCTACGAGCAGTACTTC. Amino acids: CASSSRSGGSSYEQYF.

V and J are TRBV5-6 and TRBJ1-6; D possibly corresponds to TRBD1 (5 bases). With 3 bases removed from V and 10 bases from J, the gap between germline ends came to 17 bases. This CDR3 is built from 15 residues. In germline, CDR1 is SGHDT, CDR2 YYEEEE. This chain's CDR3 is CASSSPRGINSPLHF. The CDR3 coding sequence is TGTGCCAGCAGCTCTCCGAGGGGTATTAACTCACCCCTCCACTTT.

The count of this clone is one. The chain couples TRBV18 to TRBJ2-7, with D perhaps given as TRBD1 or TRBD2 (6 bases each). Trimming shortened V by 3 bases and J by 6 bases, and 18 bases separated the two germline ends. This CDR3 is built from 15 residues. CDR1 and CDR2 (germline): KGHSH, LQKENI. In DNA form, the CDR3 reads TGTGCCAGCTCACCGCGGGACACCTCTCCCTTCGAGCAGTACTTC. It codes for CASSPRDTSPFEQYF.

This rearrangement joins TRBV3-1 (or the pseudogene TRBV3-2) to TRBJ2-7; maybe TRBD1 (6 bases). The CDR3 has 15 residues. Trimming stripped 4 bases from V and 3 bases from J, with 16 bases between. CDR1 is LGHDT, CDR2 YNNKEL, per germline (reference sequence). The CDR3 nucleotides read TGTGCCAGCAGCCGGCAGGGGCAGGGGAACTACGAGCAGTACTTC. Protein sequence: CASSRQGQGNYEQYF.

This clone has just one count. This chain connects TRBV11-2 to TRBJ1-2; 8 nucleotides agree with TRBD1. In germline, CDR1 is SGHAT, CDR2 FQNNGV. The CDR3 loop spans 15 amino acids. V gave up 1 base and J gave up 8 bases; unmatched junction bases: 9. The CDR3 reads CASSLAVWAGGGYTF. The CDR3 DNA sequence: TGTGCCAGCAGCTTAGCTGTTTGGGCAGGGGGCGGCTACACCTTC.

The chain combines TRBV7-3 with TRBJ2-2; no clear D gene. There are 13 residues in the CDR3. Trimming left V 1 base short and J 6 bases short, with 6 bases between. Germline V CDR1 and CDR2: SGHTA, FQGTGA. CDR3 region: CASSLNRAGELFF. The CDR3 bases are TGTGCCAGCAGCTTAAACCGTGCCGGGGAGCTGTTTTTT.

The chain couples TRBV28 to TRBJ2-3; TRBD2 aligns across 9 bases. The V and J ends lost 5 bases and 1 base, in that order; junction bases with no gene match: 7. This CDR3 contains 16 residues. Germline V gene sequence: CDR1 MDHEN, CDR2 SYDVKM. DNA for the CDR3: TGTGCCAGCAGTCCCCTCGAGCGGGGGGGCACAGATACGCAGTATTTT. It codes for CASSPLERGGTDTQYF.